This entry lists 17 T cell receptor beta chains sequenced from one sample in a study of blood T cell repertoires in COVID-19. Assay: immunoSEQ multiplex PCR; the TCRdb copy retains only in-frame clones and omits some. The top ten clones hold approximately 0.84% of a sample with roughly 250,000 clones, 80% to 90% of them seen once. The sequencing input was peripheral blood. Receptors originate from a man aged 30 to 39 with acute or convalescent COVID-19.

On this clone itself: This specimen includes other DNA sequences encoding the same CDR3. The chain is built from TRBV18 and TRBJ2-5; D is possibly TRBD2 (6 bases). The CDR3 is 13 residues long. V lost 5 bases and J 1 base, leaving 8 bases between the germline ends. The germline V gene has CDR1 KGHSH and CDR2 LQKENI. The DNA of the CDR3 is TGTGCCAGCTCATCGGGACTCCAAGAGACCCAGTACTTC. It is translated as CASSSGLQETQYF.

The chain is built from TRBV7-3 and TRBJ2-7; D gene ambiguous. The germline gives CDR1 SGHTA, CDR2 FQGTGA. This CDR3 has 15 residues. V was trimmed by 3 bases and J by 2 bases, leaving 14 bases between them. CDR3 sequence: CASSLYVGQTYEQYF. The DNA for the CDR3 is TGTGCCAGCAGCTTGTACGTTGGCCAAACCTACGAGCAGTACTTC. Drawing the rest from reference TRBV7-3 and TRBJ2-7, the complete variable domain is GAGVSQTPSNKVTEKGKYVELRCDPISGHTALYWYRQSLGQGPEFLIYFQGTGAADDSGLPNDRFFAVRPEGSVSTLKIQRTERGDSAVYLCASSLYVGQTYEQYFGPGTRLTVT.

The chain carries TRBV6-1 and TRBJ1-1, with D unresolved. The V gene's germline CDR1 is MNHNS and CDR2 SASEGT. CDR3 length: 13 residues. Between the trimmed V and J ends, which lost 2 bases and 1 base, there was a span of 5 bases. DNA of the CDR3: TGTGCCAGCAGTGAACACTGGAACACTGAAGCTTTCTTT. Amino acid sequence: CASSEHWNTEAFF.

J is TRBJ2-1 and V is TRBV29-1, with 10 bases aligning to TRBD2. The germline gives CDR1 SQVTM, CDR2 ANQGSEA. The CDR3 has 12 amino acids. Trimming at V came to 3 bases and at J to 8 bases, leaving 1 base not matched to a gene. In nucleotides, the CDR3 is TGCAGCGTTGAGCTAGCGGGGGATGAGCAGTTCTTC. Translation gives CSVELAGDEQFF.

The chain recombines TRBV2 with TRBJ2-7, with 7 bases aligning to TRBD1. The CDR3 is made up of 14 amino acids. Trimming cost V 8 bases and J 3 bases; bases outside gene matches: 10. The germline V gene has CDR1 SNHLY and CDR2 FYNNEI. CDR3 protein: CASGGGQVNYEQYF. The CDR3 nucleotides read TGTGCCAGCGGTGGAGGACAGGTGAACTACGAGCAGTACTTC.

This sequence joins TRBV6-2 or TRBV6-3 and TRBJ2-1, with TRBD2 matching over 9 bases. V lost 6 bases, J lost 7 bases, and 10 bases stayed unmatched. The germline gives CDR1 MNHEY, CDR2 SVGEGT. The CDR3 loop spans 15 amino acids. For the CDR3, the DNA is TGTGCCAGCAGCCGCTGGGCGGGAGGGGTGAATGAGCAGTTCTTC. This codes for CASSRWAGGVNEQFF.

This rearrangement joins TRBV5-1 to TRBJ2-5; TRBD2 is a possible D gene (5 bases). V lost 0 bases, J lost 7 bases, and 13 bases lay in between. The CDR3 is 14 amino acids. Germline CDR1 SGHRS, CDR2 YFSETQ. The CDR3 spells CASSLEKGAGTQYF. In nucleotides, the CDR3 is TGCGCCAGCAGCTTGGAGAAGGGAGCAGGGACCCAGTACTTC.

This chain connects TRBV5-1 to TRBJ1-4, with D possibly TRBD1 on 6 matching bases. This CDR3 has 17 amino acids. Trimming shortened V by 0 bases and J by 0 bases, and 12 bases separated the two germline ends. Germline V gives CDR1 SGHRS, CDR2 YFSETQ. The CDR3, as DNA: TGCGCCAGCAGCTTGGGAACAGGGCAGACAACTAATGAAAAACTGTTTTTT. The encoded protein is CASSLGTGQTTNEKLFF.

The V gene is TRBV3-1 (or the pseudogene TRBV3-2), the J gene TRBJ2-7; 11 bases map to TRBD1. Germline CDR1 and CDR2: LGHDT and YNNKEL (reference sequence). V lost 6 bases to trimming and J lost 4 bases; unmatched junction nucleotides: 8. This CDR3 region has 15 residues. CDR3: CASRPGQGAIYEQYF. CDR3 DNA sequence: TGTGCCAGCAGACCCGGACAGGGGGCAATATACGAGCAGTACTTC.

This clone was observed once. This chain links TRBV5-4 with TRBJ2-7; TRBD2 is a possible D gene (6 bases). Trimming stripped 5 bases from V and 2 bases from J, with 20 bases between. The CDR3 covers 16 residues. CDR1 and CDR2 (germline): SGHNT, YYREEE (reference sequence). CDR3 sequence (DNA): TGTGCCAGCAGTTCAGGAGGGGCATCATCAACCTACGAGCAGTACTTC. Its protein is CASSSGGASSTYEQYF.

The chain is built from TRBV15 and TRBJ1-4; the D is unclear. Germline V gene sequence: CDR1 LNHNV, CDR2 YYDKDF (reference sequence). This CDR3 is built from 16 residues. Deletions cut 0 bases from V and 3 bases from J, with 11 bases between. In nucleotides, the CDR3 is TGTGCCACCAGCAGAGATAGCGGGGTTTCTAATGAAAAACTGTTTTTT. Its translation: CATSRDSGVSNEKLFF.

This clone was counted only a few times. The chain has TRBV5-6 and TRBJ2-7; 8 nucleotides agree with TRBD1. In germline, CDR1 is SGHDT, CDR2 YYEEEE. This CDR3 spans 14 amino acids. V was pared by 4 bases and J by 3 bases, with 6 bases of the junction left unmatched. The CDR3 sequence: CASSGQGIFYEQYF. CDR3 in DNA: TGTGCCAGCAGCGGACAGGGAATTTTCTACGAGCAGTACTTC.

The chain carries TRBV21-1 and TRBJ1-3. TRBV21-1 is shown as a pseudogene. The CDR3 covers 15 residues. The CDR3, as DNA: TGTGCCAGCAGCAAAAAGAGGATTCTCGGAAACACCATATATTTT. It is translated as CASSKKRILGNTIYF.

The rearrangement uses TRBV6-5 and TRBJ2-7; D might be TRBD2 (5 bases). Germline values: CDR1 MNHEY, CDR2 SVGAGI. V lost 6 bases and J 2 bases, leaving 17 bases between the germline ends. The CDR3 is made up of 15 amino acids. This CDR3 reads CASSENPGEPYEQYF. DNA for the CDR3: TGTGCCAGCAGCGAGAATCCCGGGGAGCCCTACGAGCAGTACTTC.

This sequence joins TRBV6-2 or TRBV6-3 and TRBJ2-5; D gene ambiguous. The V end lost 2 bases, the J end lost 5 bases, and 6 bases lay between the germline ends. Germline CDR1 is MNHEY and CDR2 is SVGEGT. The CDR3 runs to 12 residues. CDR3 residues: CASSYSSETQYF. The CDR3 coding sequence is TGTGCCAGCAGTTACAGTAGTGAGACCCAGTACTTC.

The chain has TRBV7-3 and TRBJ2-4; 7 bases are shared with TRBD2. From germline, CDR1 is SGHTA and CDR2 FQGTGA. CDR3 length: 15 residues. The ends lost 5 bases at V and 1 base at J; junction bases unmatched: 5. Here the CDR3 DNA reads TGTGCCAGCAGCCCAGGGAGGGTGGCCAAAAACATTCAGTACTTC. This encodes CASSPGRVAKNIQYF.

The chain's CDR3 is CASSFTGSGSQPQHF. CDR3 DNA: TGTGCCAGCAGTTTTACCGGGTCCGGCAGTCAGCCCCAGCATTTT. V and J are TRBV28 and TRBJ1-5; D not resolved. Per the germline V gene, CDR1 is MDHEN and CDR2 is SYDVKM. There are 15 residues in the CDR3. V shed 3 bases and J shed 6 bases, with 15 bases lying between them.